What follows are 3 T cell receptor beta chains derived from one specimen sequenced in a study of blood T cell repertoires in COVID-19. Sequenced by immunoSEQ multiplex PCR; TCRdb stores in-frame clones only, minus some. This sample has about 300,000 clones; 70% to 90% occur once, and the top ten carry approximately 5%. Sequencing used PBMCs or T cells enriched from blood (not recorded which). All receptors come from a woman aged 30 to 39 who had recovered from COVID-19.

This clone showed up just once. J is TRBJ2-4 and V is TRBV19, with TRBD1 matching over 11 bases. The J segment lost 9 bases and the V segment lost 5 bases, leaving 9 bases of the junction unmatched. CDR1 is LNHDA, CDR2 SQIVND, per germline (reference sequence). The CDR3 consists of 15 residues. The CDR3 DNA sequence: TGTGCCAGTAGTCAGTCGGACAGGGGGCGAGGCATTCAGTACTTC. Protein: CASSQSDRGRGIQYF.

The J gene is TRBJ2-2, the V gene TRBV12-3 or TRBV12-4, with D tentatively TRBD2 (6 bases). V dropped 6 bases and J dropped 8 bases, with 10 bases sitting between them. The CDR3 has 12 amino acids. The CDR3 coding sequence is TGTGCCAGCAGCCTCGGACTAGGGGAGCTGTTTTTT. Protein sequence: CASSLGLGELFF.

As regards this clone: The sample holds other DNA sequences that translate to the same CDR3. Here the CDR3 DNA reads TGCGCCAGCAGCTTGGGGACAGGGCGCTACGAGCAGTACTTC. Its protein product is CASSLGTGRYEQYF. The rearrangement uses TRBV5-1 and TRBJ2-7; 8 positions match TRBD1. The CDR3 extends over 14 amino acids. V shed 0 bases, J shed 3 bases, and the junction held 2 bases outside the gene matches. The germline gives CDR1 SGHRS, CDR2 YFSETQ.